Many counts were recorded for the clone carrying this TCR beta chain. Each CDR3 protein gets one entry after TCRdb re-called the reads with MiXCR. The top ten hold roughly 10% of the sample, which has 480,000 or so distinct CDR3 sequences, around 11% seen once. These data originate in a study of T cell repertoires in cytomegalovirus infection. Per the germline V gene, CDR1 is LGHNA and CDR2 is YNFKEQ. The CDR3 extends over 16 amino acids. The J segment lost 4 bases and the V segment lost 0 bases, leaving 5 bases of the junction unmatched. The receptor's source is a human donor in good health (CMV status not recorded). Some clones in this sample may be carry-over from other donors' samples. The J gene is TRBJ2-1, the V gene TRBV4-2, with 8 bases fitting TRBD2. Source material: PBMCs. CDR3 loop: CASSQEDGRAYNEQFF. Here the CDR3 DNA reads TGTGCCAGCAGCCAAGAGGACGGGAGGGCATACAATGAGCAGTTCTTC.